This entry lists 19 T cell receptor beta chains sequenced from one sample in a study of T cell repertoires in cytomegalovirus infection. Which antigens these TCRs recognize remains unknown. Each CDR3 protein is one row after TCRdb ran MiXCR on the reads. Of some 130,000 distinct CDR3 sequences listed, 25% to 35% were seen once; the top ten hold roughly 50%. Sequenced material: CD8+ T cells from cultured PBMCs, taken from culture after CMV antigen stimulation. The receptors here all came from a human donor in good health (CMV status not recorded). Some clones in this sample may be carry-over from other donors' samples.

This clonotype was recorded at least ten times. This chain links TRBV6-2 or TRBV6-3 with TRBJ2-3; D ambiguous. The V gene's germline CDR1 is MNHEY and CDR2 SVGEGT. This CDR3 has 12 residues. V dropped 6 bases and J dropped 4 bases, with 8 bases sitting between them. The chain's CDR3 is CASSPPADTQYF. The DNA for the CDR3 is TGTGCCAGCAGCCCCCCCGCAGATACGCAGTATTTT.

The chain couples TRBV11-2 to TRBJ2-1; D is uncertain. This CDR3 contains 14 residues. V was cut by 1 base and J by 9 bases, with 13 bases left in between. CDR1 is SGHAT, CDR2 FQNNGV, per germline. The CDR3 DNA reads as TGTGCCAGCAGCTTAGGGACGAACTGGGGTGAGCAGTTCTTC. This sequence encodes CASSLGTNWGEQFF. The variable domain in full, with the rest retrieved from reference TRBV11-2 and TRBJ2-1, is EAGVAQSPRYKIIEKRQSVAFWCNPISGHATLYWYQQILGQGPKLLIQFQNNGVVDDSQLPKDRFSAERLKGVDSTLKIQPAKLEDSAVYLCASSLGTNWGEQFFGPGTRLTVL.

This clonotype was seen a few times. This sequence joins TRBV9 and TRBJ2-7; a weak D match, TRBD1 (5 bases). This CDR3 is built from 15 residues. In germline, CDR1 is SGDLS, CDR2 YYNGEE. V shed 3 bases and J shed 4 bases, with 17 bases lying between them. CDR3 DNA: TGTGCCAGCAGCGCCGGTCAGGACATCCCTTACGAGCAGTACTTC. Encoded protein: CASSAGQDIPYEQYF.

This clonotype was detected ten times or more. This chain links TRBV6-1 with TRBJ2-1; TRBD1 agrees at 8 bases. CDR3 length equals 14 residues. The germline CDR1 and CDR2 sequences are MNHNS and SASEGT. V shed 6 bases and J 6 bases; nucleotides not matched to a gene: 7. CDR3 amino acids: CASRDRGLGNEQFF. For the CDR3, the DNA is TGTGCCAGCAGAGACAGGGGACTCGGCAATGAGCAGTTCTTC.

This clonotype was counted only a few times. CDR3 nucleotide sequence: TGTGCCAGCAGCTCGCCAACCCTCCGGGACAGCGAGATATACGAGCAGTACTTC. Amino acids: CASSSPTLRDSEIYEQYF. The rearrangement links TRBV7-9 to TRBJ2-7, with TRBD1 matching 7 bases. There are 18 residues in the CDR3. Germline V gives CDR1 SEHNR, CDR2 FQNEAQ (reference sequence). Losses at the gene ends were 4 bases for V and 4 bases for J; bases not matched to a gene: 19. Together with reference TRBV7-9 and TRBJ2-7, the CDR3 gives the full variable domain: DTGVSQNPRHKITKRGQNVTFRCDPISEHNRLYWYRQTLGQGPEFLTYFQNEAQLEKSRLLSDRFSAERPKGSFSTLEIQRTEQGDSAMYLCASSSPTLRDSEIYEQYFGPGTRLTVT.

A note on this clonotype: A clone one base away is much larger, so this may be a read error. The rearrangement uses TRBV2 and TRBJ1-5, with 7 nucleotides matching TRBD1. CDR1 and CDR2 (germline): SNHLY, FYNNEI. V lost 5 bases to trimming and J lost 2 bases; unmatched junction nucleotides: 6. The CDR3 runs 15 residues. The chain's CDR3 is CASSLQGLRNQPQHF. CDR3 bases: TGTGCCAGCAGTCTACAGGGGCTGCGCAATCAGCCCCAGCATTTT. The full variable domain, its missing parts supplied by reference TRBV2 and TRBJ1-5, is EPEVTQTPSHQVTQMGQEVILRCVPISNHLYFYWYRQILGQKVEFLVSFYNNEISEKSEIFDDQFSVERPDGSNFTLKIRSTKLEDSAMYFCASSLQGLRNQPQHFGDGTRLSIL.

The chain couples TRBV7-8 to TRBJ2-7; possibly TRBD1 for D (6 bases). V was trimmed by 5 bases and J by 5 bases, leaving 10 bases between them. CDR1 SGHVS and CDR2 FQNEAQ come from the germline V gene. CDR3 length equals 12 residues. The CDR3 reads CASSTGNDEQYF. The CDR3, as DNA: TGTGCCAGCAGCACAGGGAATGACGAGCAGTACTTC.

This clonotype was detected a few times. This chain's CDR3 is CASSYPGVSTDTQYF. CDR3 DNA: TGTGCCAGCAGTTACCCAGGGGTCAGCACAGATACGCAGTATTTT. The rearrangement uses TRBV6-6 and TRBJ2-3; perhaps TRBD1 as D (6 bases). This CDR3 is built from 15 residues. Germline V CDR1 and CDR2: MNHNY, SVGAGI (reference sequence). Trimming took off 2 bases at V and 0 bases at J, with 9 bases between the two ends.

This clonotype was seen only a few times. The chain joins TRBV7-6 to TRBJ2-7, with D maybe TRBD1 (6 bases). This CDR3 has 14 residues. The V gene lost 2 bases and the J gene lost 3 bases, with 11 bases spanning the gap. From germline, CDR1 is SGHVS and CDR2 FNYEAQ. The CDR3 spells CASSLPGEIYEQYF. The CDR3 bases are TGTGCCAGCAGCTTACCAGGGGAAATCTACGAGCAGTACTTC.

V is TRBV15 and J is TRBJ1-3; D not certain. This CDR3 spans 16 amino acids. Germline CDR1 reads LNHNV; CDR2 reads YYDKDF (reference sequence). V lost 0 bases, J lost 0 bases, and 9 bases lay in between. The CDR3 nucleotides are TGTGCCACCAGCAGAGAAAGGGCGATCTCTGGAAACACCATATATTTT. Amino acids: CATSRERAISGNTIYF.

The CDR3 DNA follows: TGTGCCAGCATCTCCGGGGGACAGCCCCAGCATTTT. Translated, it gives CASISGGQPQHF. This chain connects TRBV28 to TRBJ1-5; a possible D gene is TRBD1 (5 bases). V was clipped by 7 bases and J by 7 bases, with 11 bases between them. The CDR3 has 12 amino acids. Per germline, CDR1 MDHEN and CDR2 SYDVKM.

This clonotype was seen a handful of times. Written as DNA, the CDR3 is TGCGCCAGCAGCCAAGAAGTCGCAGCCGGCTATGGCTACACCTTC. Translated: CASSQEVAAGYGYTF. This rearrangement joins TRBV4-1 to TRBJ1-2, with D unresolved. The CDR3 runs to 15 residues. Trimming shortened V by 0 bases and J by 4 bases, and 12 bases separated the two germline ends. Germline V CDR1 and CDR2: MGHRA, YSYEKL.

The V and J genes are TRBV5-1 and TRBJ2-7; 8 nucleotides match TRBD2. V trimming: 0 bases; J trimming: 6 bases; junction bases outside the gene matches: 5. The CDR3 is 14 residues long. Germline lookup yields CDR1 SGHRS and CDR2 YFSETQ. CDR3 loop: CASSLDGREFEQYF. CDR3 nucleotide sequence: TGCGCCAGCAGCTTGGACGGGAGGGAATTCGAGCAGTACTTC.

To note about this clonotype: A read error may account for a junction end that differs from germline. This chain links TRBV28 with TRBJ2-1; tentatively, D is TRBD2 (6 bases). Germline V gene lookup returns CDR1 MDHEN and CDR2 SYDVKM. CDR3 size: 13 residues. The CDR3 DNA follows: TGTGCCAGCAACCCCACACGGGGGAATGAACAGTTCTTC. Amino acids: CASNPTRGNEQFF.

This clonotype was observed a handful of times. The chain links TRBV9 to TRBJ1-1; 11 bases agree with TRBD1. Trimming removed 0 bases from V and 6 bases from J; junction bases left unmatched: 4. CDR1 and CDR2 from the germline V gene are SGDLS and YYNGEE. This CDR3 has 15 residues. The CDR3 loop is CASSVVGQGGAEAFF. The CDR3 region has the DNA TGTGCCAGCAGCGTAGTGGGACAGGGGGGGGCTGAAGCTTTCTTT.

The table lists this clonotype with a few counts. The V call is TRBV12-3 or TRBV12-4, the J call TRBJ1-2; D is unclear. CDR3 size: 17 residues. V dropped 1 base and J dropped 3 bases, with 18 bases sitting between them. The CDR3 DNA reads TGTGCCAGCAGTTTAGTCCCCCCCGGGATCCCCGACTATGGCTACACCTTC. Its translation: CASSLVPPGIPDYGYTF.

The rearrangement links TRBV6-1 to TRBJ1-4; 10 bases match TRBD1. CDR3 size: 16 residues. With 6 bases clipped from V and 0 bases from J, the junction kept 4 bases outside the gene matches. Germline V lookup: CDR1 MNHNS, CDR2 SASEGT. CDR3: CASRAGTGATNEKLFF. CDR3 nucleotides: TGTGCCAGCAGAGCCGGGACAGGGGCAACTAATGAAAAACTGTTTTTT.

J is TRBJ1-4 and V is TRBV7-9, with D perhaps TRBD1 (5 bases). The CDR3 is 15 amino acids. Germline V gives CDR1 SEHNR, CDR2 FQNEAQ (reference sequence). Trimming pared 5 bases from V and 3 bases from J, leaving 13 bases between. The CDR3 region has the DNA TGTGCCAGCAGCCCACCAGGGTGGGCTAATGAAAAACTGTTTTTT. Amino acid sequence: CASSPPGWANEKLFF.

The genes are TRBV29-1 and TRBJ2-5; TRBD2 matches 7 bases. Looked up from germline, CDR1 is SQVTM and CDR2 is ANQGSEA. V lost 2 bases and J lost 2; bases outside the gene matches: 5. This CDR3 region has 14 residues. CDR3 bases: TGCAGCGTTGAATGGGCCGGGGGGCAAGAGACCCAGTACTTC. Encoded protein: CSVEWAGGQETQYF.